The 8 T cell receptor beta chains below come from one sample, sequenced in a study of blood T cell repertoires in COVID-19. Repertoires were generated with immunoSEQ multiplex PCR, while TCRdb's copy carries only in-frame clones and drops some. The sample carries some 410,000 clones, 88% recorded once. The sequencing input was PBMCs or T cells enriched from blood (not recorded which). These receptors were obtained from a woman under 40 with acute COVID-19.

The chain joins TRBV6-5 to TRBJ1-1; 7 bases are shared with TRBD1. CDR1 MNHEY and CDR2 SVGAGI come from the germline V gene. This CDR3 contains 15 residues. V was pared by 6 bases and J by 4 bases, with 11 bases of the junction left unmatched. The CDR3 region has the DNA TGTGCCAGCAGCTCTACAGGGGTTTTGGGCACTGAAGCTTTCTTT. Protein: CASSSTGVLGTEAFF.

The V and J genes are TRBV7-2 and TRBJ2-6; no definite D call. V was cut by 9 bases and J by 3 bases, with 9 bases left in between. Germline V gene data show CDR1 as SGHTA and CDR2 as FQGNSA. This CDR3 comprises 13 residues. The CDR3 here is CARGSRGANVLTF. For the CDR3, the DNA is TGTGCCAGGGGCTCTCGTGGGGCCAACGTCCTGACTTTC.

This clone came up once. The V and J genes are TRBV5-4 and TRBJ2-3; 8 nucleotides align to TRBD2. CDR1 SGHNT and CDR2 YYREEE come from the germline V gene (reference sequence). The CDR3 sequence is 16 residues long. With 1 base clipped from V and 2 bases from J, the junction kept 6 bases outside the gene matches. As DNA, the CDR3 is TGTGCCAGCAGCTTGTTCAGGCGGGGGGCCACAGATACGCAGTATTTT. This sequence encodes CASSLFRRGATDTQYF.

This clone appeared once. The chain recombines TRBV7-2 with TRBJ2-7; 13 bases map to TRBD2. The junction had 0 bases not matched to a gene; V was cut back by 1 base and J by 3 bases. The CDR3 runs 15 residues. CDR1 is SGHTA, CDR2 FQGNSA, per germline. The DNA for the CDR3 is TGTGCCAGCAGCTTAGGGACTAGCGGGGGCTACGAGCAGTACTTC. Residues: CASSLGTSGGYEQYF. Looking up the rest from reference TRBV7-2 and TRBJ2-7 gives the full variable domain: GAGVSQSPSNKVTEKGKDVELRCDPISGHTALYWYRQSLGQGLEFLIYFQGNSAPDKSGLPSDRFSAERTGGSVSTLTIQRTQQEDSAVYLCASSLGTSGGYEQYFGPGTRLTVT.

The V gene is TRBV18, the J gene TRBJ2-3; 10 bases are shared with TRBD1. The trim removed 3 bases at V and 6 bases at J, leaving 3 bases unmatched. Germline V gene lookup returns CDR1 KGHSH and CDR2 LQKENI. The CDR3 totals 14 residues. As DNA, the CDR3 is TGTGCCAGCTCACCCGGGACAGGGGAGGATACGCAGTATTTT. Encoded protein: CASSPGTGEDTQYF.

The chain joins TRBV5-1 to TRBJ2-7; 11 bases are shared with TRBD1. Germline V lookup: CDR1 SGHRS, CDR2 YFSETQ. The CDR3 loop spans 14 amino acids. With V trimmed by 5 bases and J by 6 bases, 7 bases remained unmatched. Here the CDR3 reads CASRDGQGAGEQYF. CDR3 DNA: TGCGCCAGCAGGGACGGACAGGGGGCGGGCGAGCAGTACTTC.

This clone was observed a few times. The rearrangement joins TRBV6-2 or TRBV6-3 to TRBJ1-2, with TRBD1 as a possible D gene (5 bases). This CDR3 contains 13 residues. Germline V gene sequence: CDR1 MNHEY, CDR2 SVGEGT. Trimming removed 5 bases from V and 0 bases from J, with 7 bases in between. The CDR3 protein is CASSTGPNYGYTF. The CDR3 nucleotides read TGTGCCAGCAGTACAGGACCTAACTATGGCTACACCTTC.

V gene TRBV12-5 combines with J gene TRBJ1-3, with 9 bases fitting TRBD1. Germline CDR1 is LGHNT and CDR2 is FRNRAP. J lost 4 bases, V lost 7 bases, and 8 bases had no gene match. CDR3 length equals 15 residues. Here the CDR3 DNA reads TGTGCTAGTGCCATACAGGGGGCTGACGGAAACACCATATATTTT. It yields the protein CASAIQGADGNTIYF. The whole variable domain, remainder taken from reference TRBV12-5 and TRBJ1-3, is DARVTQTPRHKVTEMGQEVTMRCQPILGHNTVFWYRQTMMQGLELLAYFRNRAPLDDSGMPKDRFSAEMPDATLATLKIQPSEPRDSAVYFCASAIQGADGNTIYFGEGSWLTVV.